Presented here are 25 T cell receptor beta chains from one specimen sequenced in a study of regulatory T cells. Study-wide points: Hydrophobic residues at CDR3 positions 6 and 7 were enriched in conventional CD4+ T cells of CD3G-deficient patients.

The primer mix had 52 TRBV and 13 TRBJ primers. Method: immunoSEQ multiplex PCR; TCRdb's copy keeps in-frame clones and lacks some. The table shows around 32,000 clones, with about 90% occurring only once. Antigens for these TCRs are unknown. The sequencing input was conventional CD4+ T cells sorted from blood. Receptor source: a person aged 18-29 years with CD3G deficiency.

The chain uses TRBV20-1 and TRBJ1-4; D ambiguous. V shed 3 bases and J shed 5 bases, with 4 bases lying between them. The CDR3 sequence is 11 residues long. Germline loops: CDR1 DFQATT, CDR2 SNEGSKA (reference sequence). The CDR3 DNA reads as TGCAGTGCTAGCCTCAATGAAAAACTGTTTTTT. It translates to CSASLNEKLFF.

The CDR3 spells CASSLSGGGEPLHF. CDR3 in DNA: TGTGCCAGCAGCTTATCCGGGGGCGGGGAACCCCTCCACTTT. The chain carries TRBV7-8 and TRBJ1-6; possible D gene TRBD1, 6 bases. Germline V gene data show CDR1 as SGHVS and CDR2 as FQNEAQ. The V and J ends lost 2 bases and 12 bases respectively, with 14 bases between them. This CDR3 contains 14 residues.

This chain connects TRBV29-1 to TRBJ2-7; 7 bases map to TRBD1. This CDR3 has 12 residues. Germline loops: CDR1 SQVTM, CDR2 ANQGSEA. The J segment lost 9 bases and the V segment lost 6 bases, leaving 11 bases of the junction unmatched. DNA for the CDR3: TGCAGCGTCCACAGACAGGGAAAGGGGCAGTACTTC. Its translation is CSVHRQGKGQYF.

This rearrangement joins TRBV6-6 to TRBJ2-7; possible D gene TRBD2, 5 bases. V was pared by 5 bases and J by 2 bases, with 10 bases between. This CDR3 is built from 13 residues. Germline loops: CDR1 MNHNY, CDR2 SVGAGI (reference sequence). The CDR3 DNA reads TGTGCCAGCAGTCTCCGGGGTCCCTACGAGCAGTACTTC. The encoded protein is CASSLRGPYEQYF.

V is TRBV23-1 and J is TRBJ1-2, with D uncertain. TRBV23-1 falls under the ORF class, with uncertain function. Trimming pared 6 bases from V and 0 bases from J, leaving 20 bases between. The CDR3 covers 17 residues. The CDR3 DNA is TGCGCCAGCAGCCCCCGGCAGGCCCGTTTTGCTAACTATGGCTACACCTTC. Translation gives CASSPRQARFANYGYTF.

The chain is built from TRBV5-1 and TRBJ2-2; possible D gene TRBD2, 5 bases. This CDR3 is built from 15 residues. The V gene lost 5 bases and the J gene lost 0 bases, with 11 bases spanning the gap. Germline-derived CDR1 and CDR2 are SGHRS and YFSETQ. The CDR3 is CASSPGSPNTGELFF. DNA of the CDR3: TGCGCCAGCAGTCCGGGGTCACCGAACACCGGGGAGCTGTTTTTT.

The CDR3 coding sequence is TGTGCCAGCAGTGGCGGAGGGGACAGGCCCTACGAGCAGTACTTC. Translation gives CASSGGGDRPYEQYF. The chain links TRBV6-5 to TRBJ2-7; 8 nucleotides line up with TRBD1. The CDR3 loop spans 15 amino acids. In germline, CDR1 is MNHEY, CDR2 SVGAGI. Trimming removed 5 bases from V and 2 bases from J; junction bases left unmatched: 8.

J is TRBJ2-1 and V is TRBV18; D ambiguous. Germline V gene data show CDR1 as KGHSH and CDR2 as LQKENI. The ends were cut back, 0 bases at V and 7 bases at J, with 10 bases in the middle. This CDR3 has 14 residues. In DNA, the CDR3 is TGTGCCAGCTCACCACCGGGCCTGAAGAATGAGCAGTTCTTC. Encoded protein: CASSPPGLKNEQFF.

The chain carries TRBV6-5 and TRBJ1-2; D is perhaps TRBD1 (6 bases). The ends were cut back, 8 bases at V and 6 bases at J, with 16 bases in the middle. The CDR3 contains 13 residues. Germline CDR1 reads MNHEY; CDR2 reads SVGAGI. The CDR3 DNA reads TGTGCCAGCCACCGAGGGGGGGCGGATGGCTACACCTTC. Amino acid sequence: CASHRGGADGYTF.

This chain connects TRBV11-2 to TRBJ1-2, with D unclear. This CDR3 is 13 amino acids long. The germline V gene has CDR1 SGHAT and CDR2 FQNNGV. The V and J ends lost 0 bases and 7 bases respectively, with 9 bases between them. CDR3 residues: CASSLDLWAGYTF. CDR3 coding DNA: TGTGCCAGCAGCTTAGATCTGTGGGCTGGCTACACCTTC.

The CDR3 nucleotides read TGTGCCAGTAGCTACGATTATACCCTCTATGGCTACACCTTC. Its protein is CASSYDYTLYGYTF. The chain couples TRBV19 to TRBJ1-2; D ambiguous. V shed 6 bases and J shed 4 bases, with 15 bases lying between them. This CDR3 comprises 14 residues. Germline CDR1 and CDR2: LNHDA and SQIVND (reference sequence).

This clone has a single count. The V call is TRBV18, the J call TRBJ2-7; 9 nucleotides match TRBD1. Unmatched junction bases numbered 7, after V lost 9 bases and J lost 4 bases. CDR1 is KGHSH, CDR2 LQKENI, per germline. The CDR3 loop spans 13 amino acids. CDR3 coding DNA: TGTGCCAGTGGGACAGGGCGCCTATACGAGCAGTACTTC. Residues: CASGTGRLYEQYF.

The chain is built from TRBV7-9 and TRBJ1-4, with 8 nucleotides matching TRBD1. The germline CDR1 and CDR2 sequences are SEHNR and FQNEAQ (reference sequence). Losses at the gene ends were 5 bases for V and 3 bases for J; bases not matched to a gene: 5. CDR3 size: 15 residues. CDR3 nucleotide sequence: TGTGCCAGCAGCGTATACAGGGGGTCTAATGAAAAACTGTTTTTT. As protein: CASSVYRGSNEKLFF.

The chain couples TRBV28 to TRBJ1-5; D is possibly TRBD1 (6 bases). V gave up 4 bases and J gave up 7 bases, with 17 bases separating them. Germline-derived CDR1 and CDR2 are MDHEN and SYDVKM. This CDR3 has 15 residues. In DNA form, the CDR3 reads TGTGCCAGCAGTTCGAGGACAGCGGCAGGCCAGCCCCAGCATTTT. Its translation: CASSSRTAAGQPQHF.

The gene calls are TRBV5-1 and TRBJ1-1, with unresolved D. Looked up from germline, CDR1 is SGHRS and CDR2 is YFSETQ. The length of the CDR3 is 12 residues. With 0 bases removed from V and 7 bases from J, the gap between germline ends came to 7 bases. This CDR3 reads CASSLAMGEAFF. CDR3 nucleotide sequence: TGCGCCAGCAGCTTGGCCATGGGTGAAGCTTTCTTT.

The chain couples TRBV5-1 to TRBJ2-6; possible D gene TRBD1, 5 bases. This CDR3 region has 17 residues. CDR1 and CDR2 (germline): SGHRS, YFSETQ. With 1 base removed from V and 1 base from J, the gap between germline ends came to 12 bases. The CDR3 region is CASSLLPQGSGANVLTF. As DNA, the CDR3 is TGCGCCAGCAGCTTGCTCCCCCAGGGTTCTGGGGCCAACGTCCTGACTTTC.

The V gene is TRBV11-1, the J gene TRBJ1-2; D possibly corresponds to TRBD1 (5 bases). The CDR3 extends over 14 amino acids. The V and J ends lost 6 bases and 7 bases respectively, with 18 bases between them. Germline V gene sequence: CDR1 SGHAT, CDR2 FQDESV (reference sequence). The CDR3 loop reads CASSPDGWGAGYTF. CDR3 coding DNA: TGTGCCAGCAGTCCCGACGGTTGGGGCGCTGGCTACACCTTC. Combining the CDR3 with reference TRBV11-1 and TRBJ1-2 gives the whole variable domain EAEVAQSPRYKITEKSQAVAFWCDPISGHATLYWYRQILGQGPELLVQFQDESVVDDSQLPKDRFSAERLKGVDSTLKIQPAELGDSAMYLCASSPDGWGAGYTFGSGTRLTVV.

The sample holds one count of this clone. J is TRBJ1-1 and V is TRBV6-1, with unresolved D. The CDR3 has 14 residues. The germline V and J ends were trimmed by 7 bases and 1 base, with 13 bases remaining between them. Germline V gives CDR1 MNHNS, CDR2 SASEGT. The CDR3 nucleotides read TGTGCCAGCATCGTGGGTGGGGAGAACACTGAAGCTTTCTTT. The encoded protein is CASIVGGENTEAFF.

V gene TRBV19 combines with J gene TRBJ2-7; D unclear. CDR1 and CDR2 (germline): LNHDA, SQIVND (reference sequence). The CDR3 is 14 amino acids. Trimming stripped 2 bases from V and 1 base from J, with 9 bases between. Here the CDR3 reads CASSINGRSYEQYF. The DNA of the CDR3 is TGTGCCAGTAGTATAAATGGAAGGTCCTACGAGCAGTACTTC.

The V gene is TRBV25-1, the J gene TRBJ2-7; possible D gene TRBD1, 6 bases. The CDR3 has 14 residues. V shed 6 bases and J shed 2 bases, with 14 bases lying between them. CDR1 is MGHDK and CDR2 is SYGVNS in the germline V gene. CDR3 coding DNA: TGTGCCAGCAGCTCAGGGGACCCACCCTACGAGCAGTACTTC. Its translation: CASSSGDPPYEQYF.

The chain has TRBV19 and TRBJ2-7; D possibly uses TRBD1 or TRBD2 (5 bases each). Trimming left V 3 bases short and J 2 bases short, with 14 bases between. CDR3 length: 15 residues. The germline V gene encodes CDR1 LNHDA and CDR2 SQIVND (reference sequence). CDR3 region: CASSIKWDATYEQYF. DNA of the CDR3: TGTGCCAGTAGTATTAAGTGGGACGCCACCTACGAGCAGTACTTC.

This clone was observed a few times. This chain joins TRBV6-1 and TRBJ1-1, with D possibly being TRBD1 (6 bases). The CDR3 totals 13 residues. Germline CDR1 and CDR2: MNHNS and SASEGT. Between the trimmed V and J ends, which lost 7 bases and 4 bases, there was a span of 13 bases. The CDR3 region has the DNA TGTGCCAGCAAGACTACAGGGACCACTGAAGCTTTCTTT. Translation: CASKTTGTTEAFF.

Only one count was recorded for this clone. This chain joins TRBV19 and TRBJ1-5; no firm D call. CDR3 length equals 12 residues. Germline-derived CDR1 and CDR2 are LNHDA and SQIVND (reference sequence). Deletions cut 0 bases from V and 7 bases from J, with 4 bases between. CDR3 sequence (DNA): TGTGCCAGTAGTATAGAGCCCCAGCCCCAGCATTTT. Translated, it gives CASSIEPQPQHF. The full variable domain, its missing parts supplied by reference TRBV19 and TRBJ1-5, is DGGITQSPKYLFRKEGQNVTLSCEQNLNHDAMYWYRQDPGQGLRLIYYSQIVNDFQKGDIAEGYSVSREKKESFPLTVTSAQKNPTAFYLCASSIEPQPQHFGDGTRLSIL.

The chain is built from TRBV28 and TRBJ2-6; possibly TRBD2 for D (5 bases). Trimming cost V 4 bases and J 0 bases, with 13 bases left between them. Germline-derived CDR1 and CDR2 are MDHEN and SYDVKM. The CDR3 contains 17 residues. In DNA form, the CDR3 reads TGTGCCAGCAGTTCCCGGGGTTCCAGCTCTGGGGCCAACGTCCTGACTTTC. This codes for CASSSRGSSSGANVLTF.

In this sample, this clone turned up once. V and J are TRBV5-3 and TRBJ2-3; D unclear. TRBV5-3 is an ORF; its function is uncertain. The V end was cut by 2 bases, the J end by 2 bases, with 18 bases between. The CDR3 runs to 17 residues. Here the CDR3 DNA reads TGTGCCAGAAGCTTTGATGGACGGCCCCGTCCCACAGATACGCAGTATTTT. It encodes CARSFDGRPRPTDTQYF.